Sequencing of this TCR beta chain was carried out in a study of T-cell reconstitution after alpha-beta-depleted transplantation in children. This clonotype was observed at least ten times. Unique molecular identifiers were used in preparing the TCRbeta library. TCRdb analysed the PCR reads with MiXCR anew, one entry per CDR3 protein. The table has some 490,000 distinct CDR3 sequences, around 13% seen once. The germline gives CDR1 MNHNS, CDR2 SASEGT. The CDR3 has 17 residues. The V gene end was trimmed by 6 bases and the J gene end by 1 base; junction bases not matched to a gene: 9. Sample: PBMCs from the stem cell graft donor, taken from the stem cell graft. The rearrangement links TRBV6-1 to TRBJ2-2; 9 bases match TRBD2. This sequence originates from a human donor who donated a stem cell graft to a child with combined immunodeficiency. The CDR3 bases are TGTGCCAGCAGACGATCCGGGACTAGCCTGAACACCGGGGAGCTGTTTTTT. Translated: CASRRSGTSLNTGELFF.